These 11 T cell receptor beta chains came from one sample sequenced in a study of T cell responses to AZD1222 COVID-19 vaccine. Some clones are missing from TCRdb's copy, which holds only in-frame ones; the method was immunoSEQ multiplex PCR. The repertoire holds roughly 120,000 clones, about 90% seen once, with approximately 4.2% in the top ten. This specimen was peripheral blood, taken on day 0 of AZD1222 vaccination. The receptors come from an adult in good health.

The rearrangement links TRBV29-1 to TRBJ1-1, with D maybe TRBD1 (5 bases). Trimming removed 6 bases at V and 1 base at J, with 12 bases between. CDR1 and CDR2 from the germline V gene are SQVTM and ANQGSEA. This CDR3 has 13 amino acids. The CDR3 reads CSVTGTKNTEAFF. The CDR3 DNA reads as TGCAGCGTGACCGGGACTAAGAACACTGAAGCTTTCTTT. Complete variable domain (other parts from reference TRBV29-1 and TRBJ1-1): SAVISQKPSRDICQRGTSLTIQCQVDSQVTMMFWYRQQPGQSLTLIATANQGSEATYESGFVIDKFPISRPNLTFSTLTVSNMSPEDSSIYLCSVTGTKNTEAFFGQGTRLTVV.

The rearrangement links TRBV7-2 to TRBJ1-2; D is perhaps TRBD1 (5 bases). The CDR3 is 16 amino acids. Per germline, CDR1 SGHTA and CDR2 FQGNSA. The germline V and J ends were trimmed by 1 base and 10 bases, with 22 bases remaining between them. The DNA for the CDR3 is TGTGCCAGCAGCTTAGATGCTGGGCAGGGAGGGTTTGTCTACACCTTC. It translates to CASSLDAGQGGFVYTF.

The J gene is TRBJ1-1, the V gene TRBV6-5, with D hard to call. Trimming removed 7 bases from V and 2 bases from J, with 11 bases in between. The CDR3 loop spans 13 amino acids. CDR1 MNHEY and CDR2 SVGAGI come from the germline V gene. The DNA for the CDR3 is TGTGCCAGCACCTCACCGCTAAACACTGAAGCTTTCTTT. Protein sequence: CASTSPLNTEAFF.

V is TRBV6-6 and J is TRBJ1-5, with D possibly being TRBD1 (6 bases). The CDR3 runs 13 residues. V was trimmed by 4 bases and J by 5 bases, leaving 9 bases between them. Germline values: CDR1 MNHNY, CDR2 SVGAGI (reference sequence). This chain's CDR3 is CASSLQGYQPQHF. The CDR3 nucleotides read TGTGCCAGCAGTTTACAGGGATATCAGCCCCAGCATTTT.

The CDR3 DNA reads TGTGCCAGCCGCCAGGGCATAGGGGGCGAAGATACGCAGTATTTT. It yields the protein CASRQGIGGEDTQYF. The genes are TRBV6-5 and TRBJ2-3; TRBD1 matches 7 bases. CDR3 length: 15 amino acids. Losses at the gene ends were 8 bases for V and 5 bases for J; bases not matched to a gene: 13. The V gene's germline CDR1 is MNHEY and CDR2 SVGAGI.

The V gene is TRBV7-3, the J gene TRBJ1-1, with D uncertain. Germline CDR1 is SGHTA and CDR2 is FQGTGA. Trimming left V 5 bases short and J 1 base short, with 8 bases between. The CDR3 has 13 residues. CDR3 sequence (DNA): TGTGCCAGCAGCACACACCAGAACACTGAAGCTTTCTTT. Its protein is CASSTHQNTEAFF.

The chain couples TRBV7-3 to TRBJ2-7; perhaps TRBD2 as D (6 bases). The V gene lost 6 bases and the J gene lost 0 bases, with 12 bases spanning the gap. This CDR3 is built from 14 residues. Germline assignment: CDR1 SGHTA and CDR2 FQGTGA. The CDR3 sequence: CASRRDSSSYEQYF. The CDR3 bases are TGTGCCAGCAGACGGGACTCGAGCTCCTACGAGCAGTACTTC.

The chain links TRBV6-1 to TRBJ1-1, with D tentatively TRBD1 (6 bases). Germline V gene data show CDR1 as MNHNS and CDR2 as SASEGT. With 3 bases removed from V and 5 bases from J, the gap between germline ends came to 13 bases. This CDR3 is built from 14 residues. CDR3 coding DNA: TGTGCCAGCAGTGATGAGGGGGTGTATACTGAAGCTTTCTTT. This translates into CASSDEGVYTEAFF.

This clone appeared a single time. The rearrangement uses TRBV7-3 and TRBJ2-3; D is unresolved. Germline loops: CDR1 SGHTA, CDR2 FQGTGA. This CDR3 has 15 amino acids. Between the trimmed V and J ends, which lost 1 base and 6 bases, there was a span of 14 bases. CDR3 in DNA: TGTGCCAGCAGCTTAAGTCCGCCTCCCTCCGATACGCAGTATTTT. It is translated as CASSLSPPPSDTQYF.

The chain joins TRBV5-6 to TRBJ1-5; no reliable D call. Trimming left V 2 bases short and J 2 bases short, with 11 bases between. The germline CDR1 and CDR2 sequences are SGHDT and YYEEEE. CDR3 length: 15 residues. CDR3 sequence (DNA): TGTGCCAGCAGCTTTTCACTAATCGGCAATCAGCCCCAGCATTTT. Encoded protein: CASSFSLIGNQPQHF.

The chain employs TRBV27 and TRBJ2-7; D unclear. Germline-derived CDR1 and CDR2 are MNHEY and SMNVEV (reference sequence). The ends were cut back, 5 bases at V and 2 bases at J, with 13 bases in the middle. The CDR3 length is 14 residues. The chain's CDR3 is CASSTTQPPYEQYF. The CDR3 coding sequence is TGTGCCAGCAGTACGACTCAACCGCCCTACGAGCAGTACTTC.